This paragraph reports one T cell receptor beta chain. These data belong to a study of shared clonotypes between healthy human individuals. Measured with immunoSEQ multiplex PCR; TCRdb has only the in-frame clones, and not every one. The table has over 2 million clones, 90% to 95% seen once. The CDR3 covers 14 residues. The germline V and J ends were trimmed by 3 bases and 5 bases, with 13 bases remaining between them. Germline CDR1 reads ENHRY; CDR2 reads SYGVKD. The sample was naive CD4+ T cells sorted from blood. Subset reported: CD45RA+ positively selected. The chain joins TRBV10-3 to TRBJ2-5; weak D call: TRBD2 (6 bases). The sequence was collected from a man aged 18 to 35 in good health. CDR3 in amino acids: CAISDMGGEETQYF. The CDR3 region has the DNA TGTGCCATCAGTGATATGGGGGGTGAGGAGACCCAGTACTTC.